These 10 T cell receptor beta chains were all obtained from the same sample, sequenced in a study of blood T cells in healthy people across ages. The authors ran a second PCR of 7 to 11 cycles using a sample-barcoded 5' primer and a J-beta primer mix. TCRdb re-called the 5' RACE reads with MiXCR, one entry per CDR3 protein. The sample carries about 570,000 distinct CDR3 sequences, about 26% recorded once. The sequenced sample consisted of blood. These receptors all come from an older woman in good health.

This clonotype has a count of ten or more. This sequence joins TRBV20-1 and TRBJ1-2, with a weak D call TRBD1 (5 bases). With 3 bases removed from V and 4 bases from J, the gap between germline ends came to 18 bases. The CDR3 has 15 amino acids. Germline CDR1 DFQATT, CDR2 SNEGSKA (reference sequence). The DNA for the CDR3 is TGCAGTGCTAGGGACGGCGGAGGGGAAGGCTATGGCTACACCTTC. Residues: CSARDGGGEGYGYTF.

This sequence joins TRBV6-1 and TRBJ1-6; maybe TRBD1 (6 bases). This CDR3 spans 16 amino acids. Germline loops: CDR1 MNHNS, CDR2 SASEGT. The ends were cut back, 4 bases at V and 0 bases at J, with 10 bases in the middle. The CDR3 is CASSVEGVSYNSPLHF. The CDR3 DNA reads TGTGCCAGCAGTGTCGAGGGGGTCTCCTATAATTCACCCCTCCACTTT.

This clonotype has a handful of counts. The chain couples TRBV20-1 to TRBJ2-1, with TRBD1 matching 10 bases. After removal of 4 bases from V and 5 bases from J, the junction contained 14 bases not matched to a gene. CDR1 and CDR2 from the germline V gene are DFQATT and SNEGSKA (reference sequence). The CDR3 is 17 amino acids. In DNA, the CDR3 is TGCAGTGCTACCCCGACAGGGGGCCGTACGTCAAACAATGAGCAGTTCTTC. It yields the protein CSATPTGGRTSNNEQFF.

The rearrangement joins TRBV27 to TRBJ2-7, with 9 bases aligning to TRBD1. V lost 5 bases to trimming and J lost 2 bases; unmatched junction nucleotides: 10. The CDR3 runs 16 residues. Germline V gene sequence: CDR1 MNHEY, CDR2 SMNVEV (reference sequence). The CDR3 DNA sequence: TGTGCCAGCAGTCTACAGGGGGCAAGGACGACCTACGAGCAGTACTTC. Its translation: CASSLQGARTTYEQYF.

The chain employs TRBV12-3 or TRBV12-4 and TRBJ2-3; D gene uncertain. Trimming cost V 2 bases and J 7 bases, with 7 bases left between them. The length of the CDR3 is 12 residues. The CDR3 reads CASSLSSNTQYF. CDR3 bases: TGTGCCAGCAGTTTATCGTCAAATACGCAGTATTTT.

This clonotype was picked up a small number of times. The V and J genes are TRBV20-1 and TRBJ2-4; D gene unclear. The CDR3 is 17 amino acids. V dropped 0 bases and J dropped 0 bases, with 15 bases sitting between them. Germline CDR1 is DFQATT and CDR2 is SNEGSKA (reference sequence). Here the CDR3 reads CSARDQWSIGAKNIQYF. The CDR3 nucleotides read TGCAGTGCTAGAGATCAATGGAGTATCGGAGCCAAAAACATTCAGTACTTC.

This clonotype has ten or more counts. The CDR3 DNA reads as TGCGCCAGCAGCCGCTCACTAGGGGTTGCAACTAATGAAAAACTGTTTTTT. This gives the protein CASSRSLGVATNEKLFF. This chain connects TRBV4-3 to TRBJ1-4, with D perhaps matching TRBD1 (5 bases). The V gene's germline CDR1 is LGHNA and CDR2 YSLEER. The V gene lost 4 bases and the J gene lost 0 bases, with 15 bases spanning the gap. The CDR3 is 17 amino acids.

A few counts support this clonotype. This chain uses TRBV7-2 with TRBJ2-3; 7 nucleotides agree with TRBD2. With 1 base clipped from V and 2 bases from J, the junction kept 3 bases outside the gene matches. Germline V gene data show CDR1 as SGHTA and CDR2 as FQGNSA. CDR3 size: 15 residues. The CDR3 spells CASSLVGGITDTQYF. DNA for the CDR3: TGTGCCAGCAGCTTAGTGGGGGGGATCACAGATACGCAGTATTTT.

This clonotype showed up many times. The chain employs TRBV12-3 or TRBV12-4 and TRBJ2-3, with D uncertain. The CDR3 is 14 residues long. Trimming cost V 7 bases and J 3 bases, with 14 bases left between them. The CDR3 reads CASKLDKGTDTQYF. The CDR3 DNA is TGTGCCAGCAAATTAGACAAGGGAACAGATACGCAGTATTTT.

The chain links TRBV7-2 to TRBJ1-5; D call uncertain. Germline V CDR1 and CDR2: SGHTA, FQGNSA. There are 12 residues in the CDR3. The V and J ends lost 3 bases and 10 bases respectively, with 10 bases between them. The CDR3 is CASSFNADPQHF. CDR3 bases: TGTGCCAGCAGCTTCAATGCAGATCCCCAGCATTTT.